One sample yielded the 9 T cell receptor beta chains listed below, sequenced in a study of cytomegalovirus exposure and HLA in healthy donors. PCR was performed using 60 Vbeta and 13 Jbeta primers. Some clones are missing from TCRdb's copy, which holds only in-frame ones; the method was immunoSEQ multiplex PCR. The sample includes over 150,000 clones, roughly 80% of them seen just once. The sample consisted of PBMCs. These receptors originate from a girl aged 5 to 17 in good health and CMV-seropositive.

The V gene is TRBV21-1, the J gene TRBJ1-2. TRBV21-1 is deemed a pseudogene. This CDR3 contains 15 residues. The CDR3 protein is CASSRVSERGFGYTF. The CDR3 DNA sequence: TGTGCCAGCAGCCGAGTCTCCGAGCGCGGGTTTGGCTACACCTTC.

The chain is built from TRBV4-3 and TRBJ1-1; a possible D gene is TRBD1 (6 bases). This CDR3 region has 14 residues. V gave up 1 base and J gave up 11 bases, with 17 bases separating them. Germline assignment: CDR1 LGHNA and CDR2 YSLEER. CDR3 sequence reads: CASSQVGDRTTAFF. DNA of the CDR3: TGCGCCAGCAGCCAAGTCGGCGACAGGACCACCGCTTTCTTT.

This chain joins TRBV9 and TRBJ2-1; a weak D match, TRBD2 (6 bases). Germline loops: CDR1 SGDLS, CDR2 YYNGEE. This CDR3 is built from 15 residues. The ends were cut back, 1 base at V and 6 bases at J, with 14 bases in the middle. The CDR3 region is CASSVNRDLPNEQFF. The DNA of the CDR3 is TGTGCCAGCAGCGTAAACCGGGACTTACCCAATGAGCAGTTCTTC.

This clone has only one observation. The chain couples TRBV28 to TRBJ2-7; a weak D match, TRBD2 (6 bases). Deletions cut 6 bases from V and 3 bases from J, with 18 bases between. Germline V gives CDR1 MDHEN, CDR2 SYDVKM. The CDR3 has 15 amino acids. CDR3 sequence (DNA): TGTGCCAGCAGCTCCCTAGGAGGGGCGGTCTACGAGCAGTACTTC. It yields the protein CASSSLGGAVYEQYF. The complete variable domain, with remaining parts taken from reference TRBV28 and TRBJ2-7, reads DVKVTQSSRYLVKRTGEKVFLECVQDMDHENMFWYRQDPGLGLRLIYFSYDVKMKEKGDIPEGYSVSREKKERFSLILESASTNQTSMYLCASSSLGGAVYEQYFGPGTRLTVT.

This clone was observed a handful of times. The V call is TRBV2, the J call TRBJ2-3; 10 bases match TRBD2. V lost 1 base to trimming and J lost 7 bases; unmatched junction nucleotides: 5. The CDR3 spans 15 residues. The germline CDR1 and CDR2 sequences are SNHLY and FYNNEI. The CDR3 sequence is CASSEEIAGGNTQYF. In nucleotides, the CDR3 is TGTGCCAGCAGTGAAGAGATAGCGGGAGGTAATACGCAGTATTTT.

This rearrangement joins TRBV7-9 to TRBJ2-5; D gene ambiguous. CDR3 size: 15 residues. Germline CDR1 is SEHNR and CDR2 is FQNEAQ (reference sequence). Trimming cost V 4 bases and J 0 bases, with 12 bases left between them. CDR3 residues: CASSYPRGNQETQYF. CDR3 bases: TGTGCCAGCAGCTACCCCCGCGGCAACCAAGAGACCCAGTACTTC. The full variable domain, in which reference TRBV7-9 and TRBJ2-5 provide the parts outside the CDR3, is DTGVSQNPRHKITKRGQNVTFRCDPISEHNRLYWYRQTLGQGPEFLTYFQNEAQLEKSRLLSDRFSAERPKGSFSTLEIQRTEQGDSAMYLCASSYPRGNQETQYFGPGTRLLVL.

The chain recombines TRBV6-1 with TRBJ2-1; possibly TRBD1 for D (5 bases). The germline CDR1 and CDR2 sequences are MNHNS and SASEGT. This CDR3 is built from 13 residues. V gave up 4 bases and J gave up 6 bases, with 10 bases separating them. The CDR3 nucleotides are TGTGCCAGCAGTGCCACCCAGGGCAATGAGCAGTTCTTC. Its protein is CASSATQGNEQFF.

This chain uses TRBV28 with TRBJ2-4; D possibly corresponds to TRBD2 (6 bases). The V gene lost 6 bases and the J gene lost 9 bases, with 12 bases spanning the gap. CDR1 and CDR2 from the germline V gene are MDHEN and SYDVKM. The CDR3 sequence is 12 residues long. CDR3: CASRDRGSIQYF. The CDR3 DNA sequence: TGTGCCAGCAGGGATCGGGGGAGCATTCAGTACTTC.

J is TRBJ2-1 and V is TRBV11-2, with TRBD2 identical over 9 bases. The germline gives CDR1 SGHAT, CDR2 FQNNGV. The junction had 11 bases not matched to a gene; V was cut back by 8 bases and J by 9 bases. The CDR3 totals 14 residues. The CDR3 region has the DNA TGTGCCAGCTCTACTAGCGGGTTATACGGTGAGCAGTTCTTC. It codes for CASSTSGLYGEQFF.